This TCR beta chain is drawn from a study of post-analysis software for immune sequencing data. Study information: Courses of disease covered relapsing-remitting, secondary progressive and progressive-relapsing multiple sclerosis.

The TCR beta cDNA libraries contained unique molecular identifiers. Out of about 0.9 to 10 million T cells, 480,000 or so cDNA molecules were generated. Via MiXCR, TCRdb re-called the PCR reads, giving one row per CDR3 protein. The top ten clones hold around 0.56% of a sample with roughly 700,000 distinct CDR3 sequences, about 32% of them seen once. Many counts were recorded for this clonotype. Its antigen is undetermined. Whole-study findings and limits: The normalized Chao1 diversity of multiple sclerosis patients was significantly lower than that of controls. Patients used a few TRBV segments, including TRBV5-6, TRBV5-1 and TRBV20-1, more often than controls. Under the F measure, samples that were prepared in one batch clustered strongly together.

V was clipped by 0 bases and J by 1 base, with 6 bases between them. CDR3 length equals 14 residues. Germline V gene data show CDR1 as SGHRS and CDR2 as YFSETQ. This chain joins TRBV5-1 and TRBJ2-3; D is unclear. The sequencing input was blood. This receptor was obtained from a girl aged 10-17 years with multiple sclerosis. The CDR3 nucleotides are TGCGCCAGCAGCTTGGACTCCGGCACAGATACGCAGTATTTT. Translation: CASSLDSGTDTQYF. Full variable domain (remainder filled in from reference TRBV5-1 and TRBJ2-3): KAGVTQTPRYLIKTRGQQVTLSCSPISGHRSVSWYQQTPGQGLQFLFEYFSETQRNKGNFPGRFSGRQFSNSRSEMNVSTLELGDSALYLCASSLDSGTDTQYFGPGTRLTVL.